The entry that follows covers one T cell receptor beta chain sequence. The target of this receptor is not known. Per-nucleotide qualities are absent, and no much larger clonotype sits a single base away. TCR CDR3 regions were amplified from genomic DNA by multiplex PCR using the deep immunoSEQ assay. For each cell subset, the extracted genomic DNA was distributed evenly across all wells of several immunoSEQ 96-well plates, and each plate served as one replicate. For sorted subsets, approximately 190 ng of genomic DNA, equivalent to 25,000 to 35,000 T cell genomes, went into each replicate PCR. Purified libraries were measured with a Qubit 3.0 fluorometer, size-checked on a Bioanalyzer 2100, and measured again with the KAPA Library Quantification kit. A separate single-read 150-cycle Illumina NextSeq 550 flow cell was used to sequence each immunoSEQ 96-well plate. The authors' analysis ran thus. Because the immunoSEQ output held only junctional sequences and lacked quality scores, the filtering could not match the filtering applied to full-length reads. To assign V/J genes and CDR3, sequences were annotated against IMGT germline references using PyIR, a Python wrapper for IgBLAST v1.9. Reads were filtered out if the reads had weak V/J assignments (E-value above 1e-6), no CDR3, stop codons, out-of-frame junctions, or ambiguous translated residues. V3J clonotypes were defined as sequences sharing the same inferred V gene, J gene, and CDR3 amino acid sequence. Percentage overlap between repertoires was calculated by dividing the number of shared unique clonotypes by the size of the smaller repertoire. Three approaches were used to assess repertoire richness: RTK rarefaction, the Chao1 estimator, and Recon v2.1 estimates of unobserved clonotypes. Generation probabilities were computed with OLGA for all TCRbeta clonotypes obtained by the gDNA method from several donors. The table comes from immuneACCESS by way of TCRdb, which keeps in-frame sequences with V and J called. Part of the clones is missing from these tables; in studies checked, under half for an unresolved V gene and the rest for unknown reasons. Clone size and the V and J calls come from that table; the DNA yielded D and trimming. The sample table lists more than 2 million clones, over 85% of them with a count of one. 0.13% of the sample is held by the ten biggest clonotypes.

Donors were healthy HIV-negative adults with no recently reported acute infections or vaccinations. Every donor was a Caucasian adult living in Nashville, Tennessee, USA. CD4+ T cells were enriched through magnetic negative selection, after which naive cells were positively selected on CD45RA and the remaining negative fraction served as the memory subset. Blood was obtained by leukapheresis, after which PBMCs were separated by Ficoll-Histopaque density gradient centrifugation and cryopreserved in liquid nitrogen vapor phase. Purity and quantity of every magnetically sorted T cell population were checked by analytical flow cytometry. Genomic DNA was isolated from every sorted fraction and measured by UV absorbance on a Nanodrop 2000c. The entry originates in a study of shared clonotypes between healthy human individuals (dated by TCRdb to 2018 to 2021). A note on the overall study: The cohort comprised a couple of women and three men aged 18 to 49 years. To estimate repertoire size and how much clonotype sharing occurs between individuals, the study deeply sequenced the blood TCR repertoires of roughly 5 healthy adults. Each donor's leukapheresis produced roughly between about 0.8 and 8.9 billion PBMCs. To increase sequencing depth and limit assay-specific biases, TCR repertoire library preparation and sequencing were carried out by different laboratories using diverse techniques. For each donor, CD4 naive and CD4 memory were each given three plates, CD8 naive was given two plates, and CD8 memory was given one plate.

V loses 0 bases of germline sequence and J loses 0 bases, and the interval between the two ends is 12 bases. According to the germline V gene (reference sequence), CDR1 reads GTSNPN and CDR2 reads SVGIG. From the cysteine up to the phenylalanine, the CDR3 has a length of 16 residues. Only the CDR3 region is kept as DNA, spanning 48 bases read in frame from base 1. Points the paper makes about the study in general: Sampling was restricted to blood, and TCR repertoires in tissue are likely to differ from TCR repertoires in blood. Higher generation probabilities were observed for clonotypes shared by all four sorted-subset donors than for non-shared clonotypes. Rarefaction of sorted-subset datasets indicated incomplete sequencing despite the large sequencing depth. Pairwise subsampling indicated that sequencing depth was expected to affect the degree of clonotype sharing among donors. Across four donors, roughly 5% of naive CD4, around 3.5% of naive CD8, 2.3% of memory CD4, and 0.4% of memory CD8 clonotypes were shared. The genetic and exposure-history diversity represented was limited by the small number of donors. Larger estimated clonotype richness was generally found for naive subsets than for memory subsets.

The rearranged segments are TRBV30 and TRBJ1-3, with the D gene call left open. Sequencing used naive CD4+ T cells sorted from blood. The cell subset or site label for this specimen denotes: CD45RA+ positively selected. The source of this sequence is a man aged 18 to 35 in good health. The DNA sequence follows: TGTGCCTGGAGTGTAGTGGTCGTGAGCTCTGGAAACACCATATATTTT. Translated, it gives CAWSVVVVSSGNTIYF.